This T cell receptor beta chain was sequenced for a study of shared clonotypes between healthy human individuals. This CDR3 is built from 16 residues. V was pared by 6 bases and J by 5 bases, with 15 bases of the junction left unmatched. Germline V lookup: CDR1 MDHEN, CDR2 SYDVKM. Clones were read by immunoSEQ multiplex PCR, and TCRdb kept only the in-frame ones, dropping some. The table has about 2.4 million clones, approximately 93% seen once. The sequencing input was naive CD4+ T cells from PBMCs. Subset given: CD45RA+ positively selected. The receptor comes from a man aged 18 to 30 in good health. Some clones in this sample may be carry-over from other donors' samples. The chain links TRBV28 to TRBJ1-2, with 7 bases fitting TRBD1. The CDR3 sequence: CASRKDRAPSGYGYTF. The CDR3 nucleotides are TGTGCCAGCAGAAAAGACAGGGCCCCTTCGGGATATGGCTACACCTTC.